Each of the 22 T cell receptor beta chains below was sequenced from the same sample in a study of patients and donors after allogeneic stem cell transplantation. TCRdb reanalysed the RT-PCR reads using MiXCR and keeps one entry per CDR3 protein. The profile shows some 880,000 distinct CDR3 sequences, roughly 18% of them singletons. The sample taken for sequencing was blood, either unsorted or a sorted T cell fraction (not recorded which). These TCRs come from a human donor who was either an allogeneic HSCT recipient or a stem cell or donor lymphocyte infusion donor (not recorded which). It is not recorded whose cells these are; they may come from a transplant donor.

This clonotype was counted between two and nine times. The rearrangement joins TRBV3-1 to TRBJ1-3, with TRBD1 as a possible D gene (5 bases). Germline CDR1 is LGHDT and CDR2 is YNNKEL (reference sequence). V lost 1 base and J lost 9, with 10 bases in between. The CDR3 consists of 13 residues. CDR3 loop: CASSQAVGTTIYF. In DNA form, the CDR3 reads TGTGCCAGCAGCCAAGCTGTCGGGACCACCATATATTTT. The full variable domain, rest sourced from reference TRBV3-1 and TRBJ1-3, is DTAVSQTPKYLVTQMGNDKSIKCEQNLGHDTMYWYKQDSKKFLKIMFSYNNKELIINETVPNRFSPKSPDKAHLNLHINSLELGDSAVYFCASSQAVGTTIYFGEGSWLTVV.

This clonotype was detected only once. This chain links TRBV4-1 with TRBJ1-2; 9 nucleotides match TRBD1. The trim removed 1 base at V and 6 bases at J, leaving 6 bases unmatched. Germline V gives CDR1 MGHRA, CDR2 YSYEKL. The CDR3 covers 15 residues. Here the CDR3 reads CASSQVMTGGNGYTF. The CDR3 DNA is TGCGCCAGCAGCCAAGTGATGACAGGGGGAAATGGCTACACCTTC.

This clonotype was counted at least ten times. This chain links TRBV4-1 with TRBJ1-2; perhaps TRBD1 as D (5 bases). CDR1 and CDR2 (germline): MGHRA, YSYEKL. The CDR3 sequence is 15 residues long. Trimming took 0 bases from V and 4 from J, leaving 12 bases between them. DNA for the CDR3: TGCGCCAGCAGCCAAGATGTTCCGGGGCTCTATGGCTACACCTTC. Translating gives CASSQDVPGLYGYTF.

The gene calls are TRBV5-1 and TRBJ1-6; possibly TRBD1 for D (5 bases). Germline CDR1 SGHRS, CDR2 YFSETQ. V gave up 6 bases and J gave up 5 bases, with 9 bases separating them. The CDR3 consists of 13 residues. CDR3 sequence: CASTDSNNSPLHF. CDR3 coding DNA: TGCGCCAGCACCGACAGCAATAATTCACCCCTCCACTTT.

This clonotype was detected only a few times. This chain's CDR3 is CASSQQGSVDGYTF. The CDR3 nucleotides are TGTGCCAGCAGCCAACAGGGGAGTGTCGATGGCTACACCTTC. The J gene is TRBJ1-2, the V gene TRBV13; 7 positions agree with TRBD1. From germline, CDR1 is PRHDT and CDR2 FYEKMQ (reference sequence). This CDR3 comprises 14 residues. Trimming took 5 bases from V and 6 from J; bases not matched to a gene: 9.

This clonotype was seen a few times. The V call is TRBV11-2, the J call TRBJ1-2; D is unclear. The CDR3 spans 16 residues. Trimming shortened V by 1 base and J by 6 bases, and 18 bases separated the two germline ends. Germline V gives CDR1 SGHAT, CDR2 FQNNGV. As DNA, the CDR3 is TGTGCCAGCAGCTTAGCCCCCTCCCCCAGACTGGATGGCTACACCTTC. Encoded protein: CASSLAPSPRLDGYTF.

This clonotype has more than one count but fewer than ten. The rearrangement links TRBV27 to TRBJ2-7; D is perhaps TRBD1 (5 bases). The CDR3 has 12 residues. CDR1 and CDR2 from the germline V gene are MNHEY and SMNVEV (reference sequence). With 5 bases removed from V and 7 bases from J, the gap between germline ends came to 12 bases. CDR3 sequence: CASSKPQGEQYF. DNA of the CDR3: TGTGCCAGCAGTAAACCCCAGGGTGAGCAGTACTTC.

The rearrangement joins TRBV20-1 to TRBJ1-1, with D unclear. The CDR3 runs 13 residues. V lost 0 bases, J lost 3 bases, and 8 bases lay in between. Germline lookup yields CDR1 DFQATT and CDR2 SNEGSKA (reference sequence). CDR3 coding DNA: TGCAGTGCTAGAGAGGGAGGCGACACTGAAGCTTTCTTT. Protein product: CSAREGGDTEAFF.

CDR3 residues: CASKVESNTEAFF. The CDR3 DNA sequence: TGTGCCAGCAAGGTTGAGTCAAACACTGAAGCTTTCTTT. The chain carries TRBV6-1 and TRBJ1-1; D gene uncertain. V lost 7 bases and J 2 bases, leaving 11 bases between the germline ends. The length of the CDR3 is 13 residues. The germline V gene has CDR1 MNHNS and CDR2 SASEGT.

The gene calls are TRBV6-1 and TRBJ1-2, with D unresolved. Germline V gene data show CDR1 as MNHNS and CDR2 as SASEGT. The CDR3 is 15 residues long. Trimming pared 5 bases from V and 4 bases from J, leaving 17 bases between. CDR3 sequence: CASSHERAGFYGYTF. The CDR3 nucleotides read TGTGCCAGCAGTCATGAACGCGCGGGGTTCTATGGCTACACCTTC.

This clonotype has only one observation. The gene calls are TRBV2 and TRBJ1-2, with no clear D. V was cut by 6 bases and J by 4 bases, with 12 bases left in between. The germline V gene encodes CDR1 SNHLY and CDR2 FYNNEI. The CDR3 is 13 residues long. As DNA, the CDR3 is TGTGCCAGCAGGGAAAGGGTTGGCTATGGCTACACCTTC. Amino acids: CASRERVGYGYTF.

This clonotype was observed many times. The chain combines TRBV12-5 with TRBJ1-1; no firm D call. CDR1 and CDR2 (germline): LGHNT, FRNRAP. V lost 1 base and J lost 0, with 3 bases in between. There are 13 residues in the CDR3. In nucleotides, the CDR3 is TGTGCTAGTGGTTTGGGCATGAACACTGAAGCTTTCTTT. Amino acid sequence: CASGLGMNTEAFF.

J is TRBJ1-2 and V is TRBV6-2 or TRBV6-3; TRBD1 matches at 8 bases. V trimming: 0 bases; J trimming: 2 bases; junction bases outside the gene matches: 17. Germline V gene sequence: CDR1 MNHEY, CDR2 SVGEGT. The length of the CDR3 is 20 residues. The CDR3 is CASSYSNWAKDRVLNYGYTF. The CDR3 nucleotides are TGTGCCAGCAGTTACTCGAATTGGGCCAAGGACAGGGTGCTGAACTATGGCTACACCTTC.

This chain links TRBV7-3 with TRBJ1-1, with a possible D match to TRBD1 (5 bases). V shed 1 base and J shed 11 bases, with 14 bases lying between them. The CDR3 length is 13 residues. Germline-derived CDR1 and CDR2 are SGHTA and FQGTGA. The CDR3: CASSLSPLRGAFF. CDR3 DNA: TGTGCCAGCAGCTTAAGTCCCTTACGGGGGGCTTTCTTT.

The rearrangement joins TRBV5-1 to TRBJ2-7, with 8 bases identical to TRBD1. The CDR3 has 15 amino acids. Looked up from germline, CDR1 is SGHRS and CDR2 is YFSETQ. Germline trimming cut 0 bases from V and 5 bases from J; bases unmatched to any gene: 7. CDR3: CASSLEGRGLNEQYF. The CDR3 DNA follows: TGCGCCAGCAGCTTGGAAGGCAGGGGGCTCAACGAGCAGTACTTC. Variable domain in full (rest from reference TRBV5-1 and TRBJ2-7): KAGVTQTPRYLIKTRGQQVTLSCSPISGHRSVSWYQQTPGQGLQFLFEYFSETQRNKGNFPGRFSGRQFSNSRSEMNVSTLELGDSALYLCASSLEGRGLNEQYFGPGTRLTVT.

This clonotype was seen only a few times. V usage is TRBV18 and J usage is TRBJ2-3; 7 bases match TRBD2. CDR3 length equals 15 residues. Unmatched junction bases numbered 5, after V lost 5 bases and J lost 0 bases. Per germline, CDR1 KGHSH and CDR2 LQKENI. The chain's CDR3 is CASSSSGLSTDTQYF. Here the CDR3 DNA reads TGTGCCAGCTCATCTAGCGGACTGAGCACAGATACGCAGTATTTT.

This clonotype has just a few counts. This rearrangement joins TRBV20-1 to TRBJ2-1, with 7 positions matching TRBD2. V gave up 5 bases and J gave up 4 bases; unmatched junction bases: 5. CDR3 length equals 13 residues. Germline V lookup: CDR1 DFQATT, CDR2 SNEGSKA (reference sequence). The CDR3 DNA sequence: TGCAGTGCTGAGCGGGGCCGATACAATGAGCAGTTCTTC. It translates to CSAERGRYNEQFF.

This clonotype was counted a few times. This sequence joins TRBV5-6 and TRBJ1-5; D is unresolved. Trimming took 0 bases from V and 7 from J, leaving 11 bases between them. The germline V gene has CDR1 SGHDT and CDR2 YYEEEE. The CDR3 sequence is 14 residues long. The DNA of the CDR3 is TGTGCCAGCAGCTTGGGGGAGGGAGGACAGCCCCAGCATTTT. This encodes CASSLGEGGQPQHF.

This sequence joins TRBV29-1 and TRBJ2-7; 10 bases agree with TRBD1. Germline values: CDR1 SQVTM, CDR2 ANQGSEA. The CDR3 length is 16 residues. V shed 0 bases and J 5 bases; nucleotides not matched to a gene: 10. Here the CDR3 DNA reads TGCAGCGTTGAAGATCTTCCGGGACAGGGGAAAGACGAGCAGTACTTC. This gives the protein CSVEDLPGQGKDEQYF.

This clonotype was counted at least ten times. The chain recombines TRBV27 with TRBJ2-3; 13 bases match TRBD2. There are 16 residues in the CDR3. Germline CDR1 MNHEY, CDR2 SMNVEV (reference sequence). Trimming cost V 3 bases and J 5 bases; bases outside gene matches: 5. CDR3 sequence reads: CASSFLLAGGLDTQYF. CDR3 coding DNA: TGTGCCAGCAGTTTCCTACTAGCGGGGGGGCTAGATACGCAGTATTTT.

The rearrangement links TRBV5-1 to TRBJ2-5; D gene uncertain. Germline V CDR1 and CDR2: SGHRS, YFSETQ. The CDR3 is 13 amino acids. V was trimmed by 4 bases and J by 1 base, leaving 8 bases between them. CDR3 sequence (DNA): TGCGCCAGCAGCCGGTCCTCCCAAGAGACCCAGTACTTC. Amino acid sequence: CASSRSSQETQYF. Complete variable domain (other parts from reference TRBV5-1 and TRBJ2-5): KAGVTQTPRYLIKTRGQQVTLSCSPISGHRSVSWYQQTPGQGLQFLFEYFSETQRNKGNFPGRFSGRQFSNSRSEMNVSTLELGDSALYLCASSRSSQETQYFGPGTRLLVL.

In its sample, this clonotype was seen a few times. The chain recombines TRBV5-1 with TRBJ1-2, with D possibly TRBD1 on 5 matching bases. V lost 6 bases and J 3 bases, leaving 18 bases between the germline ends. Germline-derived CDR1 and CDR2 are SGHRS and YFSETQ. The CDR3 is made up of 15 amino acids. CDR3 protein: CASTTKPDTYYGYTF. Here the CDR3 DNA reads TGCGCCAGCACCACCAAGCCGGACACTTACTATGGCTACACCTTC. The entire variable domain, with the rest obtained from reference TRBV5-1 and TRBJ1-2, is as follows: KAGVTQTPRYLIKTRGQQVTLSCSPISGHRSVSWYQQTPGQGLQFLFEYFSETQRNKGNFPGRFSGRQFSNSRSEMNVSTLELGDSALYLCASTTKPDTYYGYTFGSGTRLTVV.